Following are 5 T cell receptor beta chains from one sample sequenced in a study of cytomegalovirus exposure and HLA in healthy donors. It was with 60 Vbeta and 13 Jbeta primers that the PCR ran. This table comes from immunoSEQ multiplex PCR, and its TCRdb copy is limited to in-frame clones, with some not included. The sample shows 170,000 or so clones, roughly four fifths of them seen only once. The sample consisted of PBMCs. These receptors were collected from a man aged 18 to 29 in good health and CMV-seronegative.

A single count supports this clone. The J gene is TRBJ2-2, the V gene TRBV7-6, with unresolved D. CDR1 SGHVS and CDR2 FNYEAQ come from the germline V gene. CDR3 length: 17 amino acids. Trimming cost V 2 bases and J 0 bases, with 13 bases left between them. The CDR3 spells CASSLWLTSSNTGELFF. The CDR3 nucleotides are TGTGCCAGCAGCTTATGGCTCACCTCATCGAACACCGGGGAGCTGTTTTTT.

This clone was seen only a few times. The V and J genes are TRBV6-6 and TRBJ2-3; 9 bases are a match to TRBD2. Germline V gene sequence: CDR1 MNHNY, CDR2 SVGAGI (reference sequence). The V segment lost 6 bases and the J segment 5 bases; nucleotides outside the gene matches: 6. The CDR3 runs to 14 residues. The CDR3 spells CASRLAGTVDTQYF. The CDR3 nucleotides read TGTGCCAGCAGGCTAGCGGGGACCGTAGATACGCAGTATTTT.

This clone appeared a single time. This chain connects TRBV27 to TRBJ2-2; tentative D call: TRBD1 (6 bases). CDR1 is MNHEY, CDR2 SMNVEV, per germline (reference sequence). CDR3 size: 16 residues. Trimming took 1 base from V and 5 from J, leaving 14 bases between them. This chain's CDR3 is CASSLWQGLGTGELFF. CDR3 DNA sequence: TGTGCCAGCAGTTTATGGCAGGGGCTGGGGACCGGGGAGCTGTTTTTT.

The gene calls are TRBV7-9 and TRBJ1-3; perhaps TRBD1 as D (5 bases). Per germline, CDR1 SEHNR and CDR2 FQNEAQ (reference sequence). V gave up 5 bases and J gave up 4 bases, with 12 bases separating them. CDR3 length: 14 residues. The DNA for the CDR3 is TGTGCCAGCAGCCTGGGAGGGGCCGGAAACACCATATATTTT. Protein product: CASSLGGAGNTIYF.

The CDR3 loop reads CASSVEGQVGHEQYF. In DNA form, the CDR3 reads TGTGCCAGCAGCGTAGAGGGACAGGTGGGCCACGAGCAGTACTTC. The V call is TRBV9, the J call TRBJ2-7, with TRBD1 matching 8 bases. CDR3 length: 15 amino acids. Germline V gene lookup returns CDR1 SGDLS and CDR2 YYNGEE. With V trimmed by 0 bases and J by 5 bases, 7 bases remained unmatched.